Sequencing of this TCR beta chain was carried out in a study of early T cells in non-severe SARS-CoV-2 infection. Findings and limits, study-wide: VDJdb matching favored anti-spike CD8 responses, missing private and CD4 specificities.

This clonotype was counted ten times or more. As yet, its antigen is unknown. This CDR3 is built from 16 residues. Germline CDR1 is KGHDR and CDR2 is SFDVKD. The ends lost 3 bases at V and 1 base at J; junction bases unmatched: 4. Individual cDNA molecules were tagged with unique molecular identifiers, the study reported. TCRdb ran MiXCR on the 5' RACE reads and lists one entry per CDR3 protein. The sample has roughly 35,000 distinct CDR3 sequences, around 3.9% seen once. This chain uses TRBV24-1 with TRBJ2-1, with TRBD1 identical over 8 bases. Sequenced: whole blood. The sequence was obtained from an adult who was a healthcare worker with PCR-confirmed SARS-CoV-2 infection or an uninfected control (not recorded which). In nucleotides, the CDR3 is TGTGCCACCAGTGATCGGACAGGGAATTCCTACAATGAGCAGTTCTTC. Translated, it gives CATSDRTGNSYNEQFF.